This T cell receptor (beta chain) was sequenced during a study of blood T cell repertoires in COVID-19. The CDR3 spans 17 residues. V lost 8 bases to trimming and J lost 6 bases; unmatched junction nucleotides: 10. Germline V lookup: CDR1 PRHDT, CDR2 FYEKMQ (reference sequence). Using immunoSEQ multiplex PCR, the repertoire was profiled, and TCRdb retains in-frame clones only, with some absent. Seen here are about 210,000 clones, 70% to 85% observed once, and the top ten hold over 6.5%. This clone was picked up a small number of times. The source is an elderly woman with COVID-19, enrolled during active disease. The specimen sequenced was peripheral blood. V gene TRBV13 combines with J gene TRBJ2-1; 16 bases agree with TRBD2. CDR3 coding DNA: TGTGCCAGCCTGAGGGGGACTAGCGGGAGGGCCAGCAATGAGCAGTTCTTC. Translation: CASLRGTSGRASNEQFF.